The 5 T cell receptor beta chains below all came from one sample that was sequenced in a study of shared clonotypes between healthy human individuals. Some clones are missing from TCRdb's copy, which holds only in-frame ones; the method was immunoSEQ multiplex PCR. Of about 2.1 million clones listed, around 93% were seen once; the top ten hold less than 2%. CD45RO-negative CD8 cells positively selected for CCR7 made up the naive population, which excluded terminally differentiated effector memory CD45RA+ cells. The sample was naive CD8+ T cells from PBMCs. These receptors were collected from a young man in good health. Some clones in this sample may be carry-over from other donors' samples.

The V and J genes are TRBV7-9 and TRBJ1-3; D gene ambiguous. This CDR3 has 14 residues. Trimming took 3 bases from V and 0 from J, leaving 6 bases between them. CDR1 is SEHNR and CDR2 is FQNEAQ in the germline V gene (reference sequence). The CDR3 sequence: CASSFDLSGNTIYF. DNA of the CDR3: TGTGCCAGCAGCTTCGACCTCTCTGGAAACACCATATATTTT.

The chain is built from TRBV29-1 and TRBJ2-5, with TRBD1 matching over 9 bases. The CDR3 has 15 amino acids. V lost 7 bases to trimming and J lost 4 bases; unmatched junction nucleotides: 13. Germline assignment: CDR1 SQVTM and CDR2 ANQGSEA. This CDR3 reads CSGQDGTGWSETQYF. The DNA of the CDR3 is TGCAGCGGGCAAGATGGGACAGGGTGGTCAGAGACCCAGTACTTC.

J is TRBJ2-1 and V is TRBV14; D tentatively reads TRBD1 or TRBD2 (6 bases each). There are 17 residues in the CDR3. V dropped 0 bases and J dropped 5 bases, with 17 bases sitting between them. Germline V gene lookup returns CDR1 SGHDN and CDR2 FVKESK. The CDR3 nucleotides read TGTGCCAGCAGCCAAGACATATGGGGGGCAGTCAACAATGAGCAGTTCTTC. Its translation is CASSQDIWGAVNNEQFF.

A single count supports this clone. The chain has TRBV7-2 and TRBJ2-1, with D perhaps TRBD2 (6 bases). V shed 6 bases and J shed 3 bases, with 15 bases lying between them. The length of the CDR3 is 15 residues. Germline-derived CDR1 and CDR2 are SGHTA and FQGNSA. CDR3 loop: CASRESGGVYNEQFF. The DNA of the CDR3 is TGTGCCAGCAGAGAATCGGGCGGGGTCTACAATGAGCAGTTCTTC.

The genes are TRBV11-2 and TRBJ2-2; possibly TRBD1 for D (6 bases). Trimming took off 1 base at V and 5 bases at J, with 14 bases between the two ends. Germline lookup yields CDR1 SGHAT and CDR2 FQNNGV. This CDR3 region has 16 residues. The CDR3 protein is CASSLVLGARTGELFF. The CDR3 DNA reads TGTGCCAGCAGCTTAGTACTGGGGGCTAGAACCGGGGAGCTGTTTTTT.